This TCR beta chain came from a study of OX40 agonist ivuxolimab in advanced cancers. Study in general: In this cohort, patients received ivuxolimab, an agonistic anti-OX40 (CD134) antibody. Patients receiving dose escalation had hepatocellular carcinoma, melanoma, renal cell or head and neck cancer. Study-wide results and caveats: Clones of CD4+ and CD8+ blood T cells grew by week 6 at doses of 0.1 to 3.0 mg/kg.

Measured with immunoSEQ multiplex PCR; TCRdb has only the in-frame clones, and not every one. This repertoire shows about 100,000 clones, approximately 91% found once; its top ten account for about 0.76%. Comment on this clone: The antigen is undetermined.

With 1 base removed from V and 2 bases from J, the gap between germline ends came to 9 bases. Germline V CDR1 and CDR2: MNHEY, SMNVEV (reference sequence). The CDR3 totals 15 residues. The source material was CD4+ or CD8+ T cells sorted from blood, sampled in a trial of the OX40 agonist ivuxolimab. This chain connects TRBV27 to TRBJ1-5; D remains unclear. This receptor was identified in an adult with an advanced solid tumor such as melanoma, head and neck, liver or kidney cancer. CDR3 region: CASSLLTSGNQPQHF. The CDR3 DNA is TGTGCCAGCAGTTTATTAACGAGCGGCAATCAGCCCCAGCATTTT.